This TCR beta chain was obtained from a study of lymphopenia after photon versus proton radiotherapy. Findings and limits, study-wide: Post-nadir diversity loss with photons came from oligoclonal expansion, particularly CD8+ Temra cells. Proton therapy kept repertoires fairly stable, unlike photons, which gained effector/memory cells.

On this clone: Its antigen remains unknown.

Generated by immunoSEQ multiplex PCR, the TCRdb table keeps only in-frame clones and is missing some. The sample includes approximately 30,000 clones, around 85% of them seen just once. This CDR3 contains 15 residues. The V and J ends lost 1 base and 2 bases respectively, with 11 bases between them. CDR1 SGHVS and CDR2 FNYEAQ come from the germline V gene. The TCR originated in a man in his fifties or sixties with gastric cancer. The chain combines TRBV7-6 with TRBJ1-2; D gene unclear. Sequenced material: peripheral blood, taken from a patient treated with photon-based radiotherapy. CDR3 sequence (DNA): TGTGCCAGCAGCTTAGGTAGCAGTTCAAACTATGGCTACACCTTC. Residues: CASSLGSSSNYGYTF.